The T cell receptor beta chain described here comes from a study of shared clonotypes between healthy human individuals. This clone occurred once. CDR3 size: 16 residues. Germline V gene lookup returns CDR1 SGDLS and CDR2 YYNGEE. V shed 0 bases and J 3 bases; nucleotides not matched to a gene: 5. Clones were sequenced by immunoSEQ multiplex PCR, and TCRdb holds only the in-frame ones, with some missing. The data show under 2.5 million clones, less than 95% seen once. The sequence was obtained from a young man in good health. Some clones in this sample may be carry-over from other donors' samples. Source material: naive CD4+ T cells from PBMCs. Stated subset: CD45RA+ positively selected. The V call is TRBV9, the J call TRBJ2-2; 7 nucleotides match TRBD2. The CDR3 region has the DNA TGTGCCAGCAGCGTAGCTTCACTAGCGCACACCGGGGAGCTGTTTTTT. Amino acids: CASSVASLAHTGELFF.